This T cell receptor (beta chain) emerged from a study of blood T cells in healthy people across ages. Isolating PBMCs gave at least 6.5 million of these cells per sample. Total RNA, at least 5 micrograms per sample, came from PBMCs. Then a second PCR, running about 6 to 11 cycles, was carried out with a sample-barcoded 5' primer and a J-beta primer mix. Each of the samples gave a minimum of 2.5 million paired-end reads that contained CDR3. One entry per CDR3 protein results from TCRdb running MiXCR on the 5' RACE reads. This table has fewer than 900,000 distinct CDR3 sequences, about half appearing once. This CDR3 spans 13 amino acids. CDR1 is MNHEY and CDR2 is SMNVEV in the germline V gene (reference sequence). Trimming shortened V by 4 bases and J by 0 bases, and 7 bases separated the two germline ends. General study findings and limits: More naive CD4+ cells and higher diversity marked long-lived donors relative to aged donors.

Of note for this clonotype: The target antigen is unknown.

The rearrangement joins TRBV27 to TRBJ2-7; D possibly corresponds to TRBD2 (5 bases). The sequence derives from a woman aged 60 to 75 in good health. Sequenced material: blood. The CDR3 DNA is TGTGCCAGCAGTTGGAGGAGCTCCTACGAGCAGTACTTC. It is translated as CASSWRSSYEQYF.